This T cell receptor beta chain came from a study of cytomegalovirus exposure and HLA in healthy donors. There are 12 residues in the CDR3. The ends were cut back, 4 bases at V and 5 bases at J, with 8 bases in the middle. From germline, CDR1 is MDHEN and CDR2 SYDVKM. Remarks on this clone: The antigen remains undetermined.

This PCR relied on a set of 60 Vbeta primers and 13 Jbeta primers. Repertoires were generated with immunoSEQ multiplex PCR, while TCRdb's copy carries only in-frame clones and drops some. Here the sample spans around 150,000 clones, around four fifths being singletons. Study conclusions and caveats: Listed as cytomegalovirus-associated were approximately 160 TCR beta chains. Fewer N-insertions (relative to the 666-donor mean) were reportedly seen in an Asian-associated ancestry cluster in a later analysis. Diagnosis of cytomegalovirus status made by the classifier reportedly showed high specificity and sensitivity.

Sequencing was performed on PBMCs. The chain is built from TRBV28 and TRBJ2-5, with D maybe TRBD2 (5 bases). This sequence was found in a boy between 2 and 15 years old in good health and CMV-seronegative. The CDR3 region is CASSSDYETQYF. The CDR3 DNA reads as TGTGCCAGCAGTTCCGACTACGAGACCCAGTACTTC.